Below are 3 T cell receptor beta chains sequenced from a single sample in a study of blood T cell repertoires in COVID-19. Some clones are missing from TCRdb's copy, which holds only in-frame ones; the method was immunoSEQ multiplex PCR. The table lists about 220,000 clones, 80% to 85% of them singletons. The sequencing input was peripheral blood. These receptors all stem from a woman aged 55-75 years who had recovered from COVID-19.

The CDR3 DNA reads as TGTGCCAGCAGGGACACCCTCCGGCGGCCATCCTACACCTTC. Its translation is CASRDTLRRPSYTF. This chain connects TRBV6-5 to TRBJ1-2, with D maybe TRBD1 (5 bases). V was shortened by 6 bases and J by 10 bases, with 21 bases between the two germline ends. CDR1 is MNHEY and CDR2 is SVGAGI in the germline V gene. This CDR3 contains 14 residues.

This clone was found once. V usage is TRBV7-3 and J usage is TRBJ2-1; 9 positions match TRBD1. CDR1 and CDR2 from the germline V gene are SGHTA and FQGTGA. J gave up 2 bases and V 6 bases, and 5 bases lay outside the gene matches. This CDR3 comprises 15 residues. CDR3 loop: CASSRDRVPYNEQFF. CDR3 nucleotide sequence: TGTGCCAGCAGTCGGGACAGGGTTCCCTACAATGAGCAGTTCTTC.

The CDR3 loop reads CASARTGGSGTEAFF. In DNA, the CDR3 is TGTGCTAGTGCCCGGACAGGGGGTAGTGGGACTGAAGCTTTCTTT. V usage is TRBV12-5 and J usage is TRBJ1-1; 10 bases fit TRBD1. Germline V lookup: CDR1 LGHNT, CDR2 FRNRAP. The CDR3 has 15 residues. V shed 7 bases and J 5 bases; nucleotides not matched to a gene: 10.